Listed here are 8 T cell receptor beta chains from one sample, sequenced in a study of T cell repertoires in cytomegalovirus infection. MiXCR, run by TCRdb on the reads, gives a single entry per CDR3 protein. Of approximately 260,000 distinct CDR3 sequences in the sample, 20% to 25% are singletons; the top ten hold roughly a fifth. These receptors' antigens are unknown. The source was cultured PBMCs, collected from culture after CMV antigen stimulation. The receptors stem from a human donor in good health (CMV status not recorded). Some clones in this sample may be carry-over from other donors' samples.

This clonotype has at least ten counts. The chain is built from TRBV28 and TRBJ2-4; D may be TRBD2 (7 bases). The CDR3 extends over 14 amino acids. The germline V and J ends were trimmed by 6 bases and 6 bases, with 15 bases remaining between them. Germline assignment: CDR1 MDHEN and CDR2 SYDVKM. CDR3 protein: CASSPWGGANIQYF. The CDR3 DNA reads as TGTGCCAGCAGCCCTTGGGGGGGCGCAAACATTCAGTACTTC.

This clonotype was found many times. This rearrangement joins TRBV7-2 to TRBJ1-5, with TRBD1 matching 8 bases. V dropped 2 bases and J dropped 6; count of bases not matched to a gene: 12. Per germline, CDR1 SGHTA and CDR2 FQGNSA. The CDR3 sequence is 17 residues long. The CDR3, as DNA: TGTGCCAGCAGCTTACGGCCACAGGGGGTTTCGGTTCAGCCCCAGCATTTT. This codes for CASSLRPQGVSVQPQHF.

This clonotype was counted many times. The chain links TRBV6-2 or TRBV6-3 to TRBJ2-5; D ambiguous. The germline V and J ends were trimmed by 2 bases and 5 bases, with 15 bases remaining between them. The CDR3 extends over 15 amino acids. Germline V lookup: CDR1 MNHEY, CDR2 SVGEGT. The CDR3 sequence: CASSYGFGNTETQYF. The CDR3 DNA is TGTGCCAGCAGTTACGGTTTCGGCAACACGGAGACCCAGTACTTC.

The rearrangement links TRBV28 to TRBJ1-1; D gene uncertain. From germline, CDR1 is MDHEN and CDR2 SYDVKM. The CDR3 loop spans 15 amino acids. Trimming took 5 bases from V and 6 from J, leaving 19 bases between them. CDR3 in DNA: TGTGCCAGCAGTCCTCACTCGGTAGGGTTGGCTGAAGCTTTCTTT. It is translated as CASSPHSVGLAEAFF.

The chain is built from TRBV12-3 or TRBV12-4 and TRBJ2-1, with a tentative D call TRBD2 (5 bases). Trimming cost V 2 bases and J 6 bases, with 11 bases left between them. This CDR3 is built from 14 residues. The CDR3 coding sequence is TGTGCCAGCAGTTTATTGGTTAGCGTCAATGAGCAGTTCTTC. Protein product: CASSLLVSVNEQFF.

The chain joins TRBV7-3 to TRBJ2-2; D is unresolved. The germline V and J ends were trimmed by 5 bases and 5 bases, with 12 bases remaining between them. The CDR3 has 14 amino acids. Germline CDR1 reads SGHTA; CDR2 reads FQGTGA. In nucleotides, the CDR3 is TGTGCCAGCAGCGGTGAGGTGGGGACCGGGGAGCTGTTTTTT. This sequence encodes CASSGEVGTGELFF.

In the case of this clonotype: A much larger clone is a single base away; this may be a read error. This chain uses TRBV28 with TRBJ1-4; D call uncertain. V gave up 5 bases and J gave up 0 bases, with 10 bases separating them. The CDR3 spans 15 residues. The V gene's germline CDR1 is MDHEN and CDR2 SYDVKM. Here the CDR3 DNA reads TGTGCCAGCAGTCGCAACATCGCAACTAATGAAAAACTGTTTTTT. Translation gives CASSRNIATNEKLFF.

This chain links TRBV28 with TRBJ1-1; D is perhaps TRBD1 (6 bases). The ends were cut back, 5 bases at V and 1 base at J, with 11 bases in the middle. The germline V gene encodes CDR1 MDHEN and CDR2 SYDVKM. This CDR3 region has 14 residues. The CDR3 region is CASSRGGGNTEAFF. CDR3 nucleotide sequence: TGTGCCAGCAGTAGGGGGGGGGGGAACACTGAAGCTTTCTTT.